The sequence of this T cell receptor (beta chain) was determined in a study of cytomegalovirus exposure and HLA in healthy donors. Study at large: From HLA-typed donors, an early data release held about 85 million unique TCRs.

Details on this clone: The antigen remains unidentified.

CDR3 size: 13 residues. The germline V and J ends were trimmed by 5 bases and 3 bases, with 8 bases remaining between them. CDR1 is MNHNY, CDR2 SVGAGI, per germline (reference sequence). The PCR contained 60 Vbeta and 13 Jbeta primers. Only in-frame clones appear in the TCRdb table, and some are missing; sequencing was by immunoSEQ multiplex PCR. The table lists about 150,000 clones, around 66% of them singletons. Study-level results: The classifier reportedly diagnosed cytomegalovirus status with high specificity and sensitivity. Roughly uniform sequencing depth across donors was assumed, possibly incorrectly.

This TCR derives from a woman in her fifties or sixties in good health and CMV-seronegative. The V call is TRBV6-6, the J call TRBJ2-1, with D possibly being TRBD1 (5 bases). The sequenced sample was PBMCs. CDR3 in DNA: TGTGCCAGCAGTGGAAGGGGCTACAATGAGCAGTTCTTC. Protein product: CASSGRGYNEQFF.